This TCR beta chain was identified during a study of long-term antiretroviral therapy in people with HIV (dated 2022 in TCRdb). With regard to the full study: The earliest samples were collected about a decade before the 2015 WHO recommendation for immediate ART, when ART was typically delayed until CD4 counts fell. Whether ART initiation and durable HIV suppression were associated with changes in peripheral blood TRB repertoire composition and diversity was tested in a retrospective serial study. A total of 192 cryopreserved PBMC samples came from a few dozen adults with confirmed HIV infection and were collected serially over a mean of roughly six years (range 1-12). Of the roughly 32 participants with HIV, ten to eleven were female. No cross-contamination during QIAcube processing was seen in test extractions of a monoclonal T-cell line run alongside around 34 polyclonal samples. Broad study findings and their caveats: Expanded TRB clones identified before ART initiation dominated the repertoire at all time points, although this dominance fluctuated and declined in many PLHIV after ART. Because pre-ART samples had limited cell numbers, profiling was done on unsorted PBMC rather than on sorted CD4+ and CD8+ T cells. CDR3 length ranges in HIV repertoires were narrower than in controls, and network structure suggested an antigen-experienced repertoire with only a slight naive shift after ART. Inferences about post-ART repertoire changes were limited because no data were available on ART adherence, viral resistance or therapy changes. Limited PBMC availability meant only the TCR beta chain was sequenced, without alpha chain pairing. The samples span the years 2004 to 2017, and the ART regimens used at that time may not be as effective as current regimens. A significant increase in TRB diversity was found to be associated with ART initiation, although TRB diversity was observed to remain significantly below that of transplant donor controls even after long-term ART.

The CDR3 holds 15 amino acids from the cysteine to the phenylalanine. Left in the record is the CDR3 DNA by itself, 45 bases read in frame from the first base. CDR1 MNHEY and CDR2 SVGAGI were looked up in the germline V gene. V lost 5 bases and J lost 2 bases, and the count of bases not matched to a germline gene is 8. A remark on this clone: What this receptor recognizes is not known. No much larger clone is present one base from it, and per-base qualities are unavailable.

Sequencing of the TRB variable region was done with the immunoSEQ hsTCRB v3.0 assay at survey level resolution. TRB sequencing targeted a depth of about 40,000-55,000 T-cell genomes per sample. TRB libraries were pooled and sequenced on an Illumina MiSeq using a v3 150-cycle kit. Concerning the study's data processing: Repertoire analysis was performed in R inside a reproducible Nextflow workflow that covered QC, data transformation and analysis. LymphoSeq2, an R package for AIRR-Seq data exploration, was used to implement custom analyses. A handful of samples yielding fewer than 5000 total TRB sequences were excluded, leaving approximately 190 analyzed HIV repertoires. Among the approximately 190 retained HIV repertoires, fewer than 65 were collected before ART initiation and around 130 after ART initiation. Repertoires were downsampled to 5000 TRB nucleotide sequences, with summary statistics averaged over 100 downsampling iterations. Only TRB sequences with CDR3 regions of at least seven amino acids were retained for analysis. Diversity was measured with a Shannon entropy-derived clonality score and the Gini coefficient. In the repertoire networks, any two of the top 5000 CDR3 amino acid sequences were linked whenever the two sequences differed by an edit distance of one. GLIPH2 predicted antigen specificity groups and MHC restriction for TRB CDR3 amino acid sequences. To flag known associations with CMV, EBV, HIV or tissue antigens, CDR3 amino acid sequences were compared against VDJdb and McPAS-TCR. Pre-ART, post-ART and control groups were compared with Wilcoxon signed-rank tests and Holm-Bonferroni correction. This is the immuneACCESS table as TCRdb keeps it, with only in-frame sequences that have V and J called. A part of the clones is gone; compared with another copy, unresolved V genes explain less than half, and the rest is unexplained. D and trimming were read from the DNA, whereas the V and J calls and clone size are those reported in that table. This sample gives about 28,000 clones in total; around 80% of them show up just once. The ten biggest clones cover approximately 9.4% of the sample.

Participants were included only if at least one PBMC sample before ART initiation and at least two post-ART samples were available. All participants with HIV were treated in the United States of America. Before DNA extraction, cryopreserved samples of roughly 1-10 million PBMC were thawed and washed. At the time of the earliest PBMC sample, participants with HIV were aged between roughly 20 and 60 years. PBMC samples were contributed by each participant from 1-4 timepoints before ART initiation and 2-8 timepoints after ART initiation, with a median of 7 samples. Serial HIV viral load, CD4+ T-cell count, ART history and demographic data were obtained for every participant. Genomic DNA was extracted from unsorted PBMC with a Qiagen kit on a QIAcube, with processing performed in batches of 12 samples.

This sample comprised unsorted PBMCs, obtained 1.5 years before starting antiretroviral therapy. The source of this sequence is a man aged 18 to 30 with HIV. This chain is built from TRBV6-5 and TRBJ1-2; 7 bases in the junction line up with TRBD1. The CDR3 reads as follows: CASSTSGTENYGYTF. The DNA reads as follows: TGTGCCAGCAGTACTTCCGGGACAGAAAACTATGGCTACACCTTC.